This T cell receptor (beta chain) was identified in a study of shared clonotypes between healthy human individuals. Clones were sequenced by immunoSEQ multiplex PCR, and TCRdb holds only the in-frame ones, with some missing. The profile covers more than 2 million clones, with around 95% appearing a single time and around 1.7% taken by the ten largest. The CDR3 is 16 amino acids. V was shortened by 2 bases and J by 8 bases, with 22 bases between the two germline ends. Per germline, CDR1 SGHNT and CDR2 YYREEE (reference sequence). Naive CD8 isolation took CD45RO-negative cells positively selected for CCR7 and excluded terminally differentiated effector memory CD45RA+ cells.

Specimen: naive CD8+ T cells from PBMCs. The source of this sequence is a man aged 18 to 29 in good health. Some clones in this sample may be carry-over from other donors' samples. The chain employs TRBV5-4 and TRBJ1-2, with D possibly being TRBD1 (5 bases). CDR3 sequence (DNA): TGTGCCAGCAGCTTCGGGGGAGAAAGATTCGAGGTGGGCTACACCTTC. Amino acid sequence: CASSFGGERFEVGYTF.